Presented here are 27 T cell receptor beta chains from one specimen sequenced in a study of cytomegalovirus exposure and HLA in healthy donors. A multiplex PCR was run with 60 Vbeta primers and 13 Jbeta primers. The assay was immunoSEQ multiplex PCR, and TCRdb's table has in-frame clones only and misses some. Here the sample spans fewer than 150,000 clones, 60% to 85% being singletons. The sequencing input was PBMCs. The receptors were sampled from a young man in good health and CMV-seronegative.

The chain links TRBV30 to TRBJ2-1; D uncertain. Germline loops: CDR1 GTSNPN, CDR2 SVGIG (reference sequence). V lost 1 base to trimming and J lost 0 bases, with 4 bases between them. The CDR3 length is 13 residues. The CDR3 loop reads CAWSGASYNEQFF. In DNA form, the CDR3 reads TGTGCCTGGAGTGGGGCCTCCTACAATGAGCAGTTCTTC.

The chain couples TRBV28 to TRBJ2-4; D is possibly TRBD2 (6 bases). The CDR3 extends over 15 amino acids. Trimming left V 8 bases short and J 0 bases short, with 14 bases between. From germline, CDR1 is MDHEN and CDR2 SYDVKM. The CDR3 is CASHSGPLAKNIQYF. The CDR3 DNA is TGTGCCAGCCATAGCGGCCCCCTAGCCAAAAACATTCAGTACTTC. Together with reference TRBV28 and TRBJ2-4, the CDR3 gives the full variable domain: DVKVTQSSRYLVKRTGEKVFLECVQDMDHENMFWYRQDPGLGLRLIYFSYDVKMKEKGDIPEGYSVSREKKERFSLILESASTNQTSMYLCASHSGPLAKNIQYFGAGTRLSVL.

V usage is TRBV27 and J usage is TRBJ2-6; D possibly corresponds to TRBD1 (6 bases). V lost 11 bases to trimming and J lost 2 bases, with 7 bases between them. The V gene's germline CDR1 is MNHEY and CDR2 SMNVEV (reference sequence). This CDR3 is built from 12 residues. CDR3 bases: TGTGCCGGGACAACTGGGGCCAACGTCCTGACTTTC. This gives the protein CAGTTGANVLTF.

The chain employs TRBV9 and TRBJ2-3; no clear D. Germline CDR1 and CDR2: SGDLS and YYNGEE. V was cut by 0 bases and J by 8 bases, with 10 bases left in between. This CDR3 has 13 amino acids. The CDR3 region has the DNA TGTGCCAGCAGCGTAGTCGGGTTAGGTACGCAGTATTTT. Protein: CASSVVGLGTQYF.

The chain uses TRBV4-3 and TRBJ2-7, with 10 bases lining up with TRBD2. V gave up 2 bases and J gave up 3 bases; unmatched junction bases: 4. In germline, CDR1 is LGHNA, CDR2 YSLEER. The CDR3 has 15 residues. CDR3 DNA: TGCGCCAGCAGCCAATCCTGGACTAGCGGCTACGAGCAGTACTTC. This encodes CASSQSWTSGYEQYF.

The chain joins TRBV11-1 to TRBJ2-5, with D possibly TRBD2 on 5 matching bases. Trimming left V 4 bases short and J 5 bases short, with 11 bases between. The CDR3 consists of 13 residues. The germline CDR1 and CDR2 sequences are SGHAT and FQDESV (reference sequence). The CDR3 here is CASSSEEAETQYF. For the CDR3, the DNA is TGTGCCAGCAGCTCGGAGGAAGCCGAGACCCAGTACTTC.

The chain has TRBV9 and TRBJ1-5; tentatively, D is TRBD1 (5 bases). CDR1 and CDR2 from the germline V gene are SGDLS and YYNGEE. The CDR3 consists of 14 residues. Trimming cost V 2 bases and J 5 bases, with 11 bases left between them. This CDR3 reads CASSVDSGYQPQHF. In nucleotides, the CDR3 is TGTGCCAGCAGCGTCGACAGTGGATATCAGCCCCAGCATTTT. Full variable domain (rest looked up from reference TRBV9 and TRBJ1-5): DSGVTQTPKHLITATGQRVTLRCSPRSGDLSVYWYQQSLDQGLQFLIQYYNGEERAKGNILERFSAQQFPDLHSELNLSSLELGDSALYFCASSVDSGYQPQHFGDGTRLSIL.

This clone was recorded only once. The chain carries TRBV5-1 and TRBJ2-3; D remains ambiguous. CDR1 is SGHRS and CDR2 is YFSETQ in the germline V gene. The length of the CDR3 is 13 residues. V gave up 8 bases and J gave up 2 bases, with 12 bases separating them. The CDR3 loop is CASSPLLTDTQYF. Written as DNA, the CDR3 is TGCGCCAGTTCGCCCCTACTCACAGATACGCAGTATTTT. Drawing the rest from reference TRBV5-1 and TRBJ2-3, the complete variable domain is KAGVTQTPRYLIKTRGQQVTLSCSPISGHRSVSWYQQTPGQGLQFLFEYFSETQRNKGNFPGRFSGRQFSNSRSEMNVSTLELGDSALYLCASSPLLTDTQYFGPGTRLTVL.

The V gene is TRBV5-1, the J gene TRBJ2-5; 15 bases are a match to TRBD2. J lost 5 bases, V lost 3 bases, and 5 bases had no gene match. This CDR3 contains 16 residues. Germline V gene data show CDR1 as SGHRS and CDR2 as YFSETQ. This CDR3 is CASSSGLAGGLETQYF. The DNA of the CDR3 is TGCGCCAGCAGCTCTGGACTAGCGGGGGGGCTTGAGACCCAGTACTTC.

The chain recombines TRBV19 with TRBJ1-5; perhaps TRBD1 as D (5 bases). This CDR3 has 16 residues. Trimming stripped 3 bases from V and 2 bases from J, with 14 bases between. Per the germline V gene, CDR1 is LNHDA and CDR2 is SQIVND (reference sequence). CDR3 nucleotides: TGTGCCAGTAGTATCTCCAGGGCCACACGCAATCAGCCCCAGCATTTT. This sequence encodes CASSISRATRNQPQHF.

About this clone itself: No conserved phenylalanine or tryptophan is present at the end of the CDR3, so a read error is the likely explanation. The genes are TRBV29-1 and TRBJ1-1, with TRBD1 matching 10 bases. The ends lost 6 bases at V and 1 base at J; junction bases unmatched: 8. This CDR3 has 15 residues. In germline, CDR1 is SQVTM, CDR2 ANQGSEA. Here the CDR3 DNA reads TGCAGCGTGAGGGGACAGGGGATTCGGAACACTGAAGCTTTCGTT. This codes for CSVRGQGIRNTEAFV.

The chain recombines TRBV5-1 with TRBJ1-1, with a tentative D call TRBD1 (5 bases). V was cut by 2 bases and J by 0 bases, with 11 bases left in between. The V gene's germline CDR1 is SGHRS and CDR2 YFSETQ. The CDR3 consists of 15 residues. CDR3 in DNA: TGCGCCAGCAGCTTCTTGGCAGGGTTGAACACTGAAGCTTTCTTT. Translated, it gives CASSFLAGLNTEAFF.

CDR3 DNA: TGTGCCACCACAGGCGGGTCATCCTATAATTCACCCCTCCACTTT. It codes for CATTGGSSYNSPLHF. This sequence joins TRBV15 and TRBJ1-6, with D hard to call. Germline lookup yields CDR1 LNHNV and CDR2 YYDKDF (reference sequence). The CDR3 runs to 15 residues. Trimming shortened V by 7 bases and J by 1 base, and 11 bases separated the two germline ends.

The V call is TRBV27, the J call TRBJ2-5; D may be TRBD1 (6 bases). Deletions cut 3 bases from V and 3 bases from J, with 14 bases between. This CDR3 has 15 amino acids. Germline V gene sequence: CDR1 MNHEY, CDR2 SMNVEV (reference sequence). The CDR3 protein is CASSFNGQIKETQYF. The CDR3 DNA sequence: TGTGCCAGCAGTTTCAACGGACAGATAAAAGAGACCCAGTACTTC.

This clone was seen a handful of times. One base separates it from a far larger clone, so it is likely a read error. The CDR3 reads CAGSQEGLSGANVLTF. The CDR3 DNA sequence: TGCGCCGGCAGCCAAGAAGGACTCTCTGGGGCCAACGTCCTGACTTTC. V usage is TRBV4-3 and J usage is TRBJ2-6; TRBD2 might be the D (5 bases). CDR3 length: 16 residues. Looked up from germline, CDR1 is LGHNA and CDR2 is YSLEER.

The V and J genes are TRBV10-3 and TRBJ2-1; 8 positions match TRBD2. Germline CDR1 reads ENHRY; CDR2 reads SYGVKD. The J segment lost 8 bases and the V segment lost 0 bases, leaving 9 bases of the junction unmatched. The CDR3 spans 16 residues. The CDR3 region has the DNA TGTGCCATCAGTGAGTCGGGAAGCGGGAGACCCTATGAGCAGTTCTTC. It yields the protein CAISESGSGRPYEQFF.

The gene calls are TRBV4-2 and TRBJ2-7; D unresolved. The germline CDR1 and CDR2 sequences are LGHNA and YNFKEQ. The CDR3 is made up of 15 amino acids. Trimming took off 0 bases at V and 4 bases at J, with 13 bases between the two ends. The CDR3 nucleotides read TGTGCCAGCAGCCAAGATCCGGGTATGGCGTACGAGCAGTACTTC. Protein product: CASSQDPGMAYEQYF.

CDR3 sequence reads: CASSEMGVYEQYF. The CDR3 bases are TGTGCCAGCAGCGAAATGGGAGTATACGAGCAGTACTTC. V and J are TRBV5-6 and TRBJ2-7, with D tentatively TRBD2 (5 bases). The CDR3 is 13 residues long. Germline CDR1 reads SGHDT; CDR2 reads YYEEEE. The V end lost 4 bases, the J end lost 4 bases, and 12 bases lay between the germline ends. Based on the CDR3 plus reference TRBV5-6 and TRBJ2-7, the full variable domain is DAGVTQSPTHLIKTRGQQVTLRCSPKSGHDTVSWYQQALGQGPQFIFQYYEEEERQRGNFPDRFSGHQFPNYSSELNVNALLLGDSALYLCASSEMGVYEQYFGPGTRLTVT.

The rearrangement uses TRBV9 and TRBJ1-2; D remains unclear. V was pared by 4 bases and J by 8 bases, with 15 bases between. This CDR3 has 13 residues. In germline, CDR1 is SGDLS, CDR2 YYNGEE. Here the CDR3 DNA reads TGTGCCAGCAGCCCCCCTGGCCGCCAGGGCTACACCTTC. This codes for CASSPPGRQGYTF.

This rearrangement joins TRBV19 to TRBJ1-5; 9 bases are a match to TRBD1. Germline V gives CDR1 LNHDA, CDR2 SQIVND (reference sequence). The ends lost 4 bases at V and 7 bases at J; junction bases unmatched: 11. The CDR3 extends over 16 amino acids. CDR3 protein: CASSKRTGVLEQPQHF. CDR3 bases: TGTGCCAGTAGTAAAAGGACAGGGGTCTTGGAACAGCCCCAGCATTTT.

V is TRBV29-1 and J is TRBJ1-3, with D maybe TRBD1 (6 bases). The CDR3 extends over 12 amino acids. Germline V lookup: CDR1 SQVTM, CDR2 ANQGSEA. V dropped 4 bases and J dropped 7 bases, with 11 bases sitting between them. In DNA form, the CDR3 reads TGCAGCGTTGCCCAGGGGCCCAACACCATATATTTT. Its protein product is CSVAQGPNTIYF. Based on the CDR3 plus reference TRBV29-1 and TRBJ1-3, the full variable domain is SAVISQKPSRDICQRGTSLTIQCQVDSQVTMMFWYRQQPGQSLTLIATANQGSEATYESGFVIDKFPISRPNLTFSTLTVSNMSPEDSSIYLCSVAQGPNTIYFGEGSWLTVV.

The V gene is TRBV7-9, the J gene TRBJ2-7, with 7 positions matching TRBD1. Unmatched junction bases numbered 3, after V lost 6 bases and J lost 4 bases. Germline V gene lookup returns CDR1 SEHNR and CDR2 FQNEAQ (reference sequence). The CDR3 loop spans 12 amino acids. The CDR3 DNA is TGTGCCAGCAGTCAACAGGGGTACGAGCAGTACTTC. This codes for CASSQQGYEQYF.

This chain uses TRBV7-2 with TRBJ2-7; the match to TRBD1 covers 7 bases. CDR3 length equals 12 residues. Germline lookup yields CDR1 SGHTA and CDR2 FQGNSA. V shed 5 bases and J 6 bases; nucleotides not matched to a gene: 4. The CDR3 region has the DNA TGTGCCAGCAGCCGACAGGGACCCGAGCAGTACTTC. This sequence encodes CASSRQGPEQYF.

The J gene is TRBJ2-5, the V gene TRBV2, with D possibly TRBD1 on 5 matching bases. Deletions cut 4 bases from V and 4 bases from J, with 13 bases between. The CDR3 is made up of 14 amino acids. The germline V gene encodes CDR1 SNHLY and CDR2 FYNNEI. The CDR3 nucleotides read TGTGCCAGCAGTGGAGACAGTACCCGAGAGACCCAGTACTTC. It specifies CASSGDSTRETQYF.

This clone was counted a few times. V usage is TRBV28 and J usage is TRBJ2-1; TRBD2 might be the D (7 bases). Trimming shortened V by 6 bases and J by 4 bases, and 22 bases separated the two germline ends. Germline CDR1 and CDR2: MDHEN and SYDVKM. The length of the CDR3 is 17 residues. CDR3 sequence (DNA): TGTGCCAGCAGACCAAGGGGGTGGCTAGCGGCGTACAATGAGCAGTTCTTC. Its protein product is CASRPRGWLAAYNEQFF.

This sequence joins TRBV21-1 and TRBJ2-7; the D call in the table, TRBD2, was not verified against the DNA. TRBV21-1 is a documented pseudogene. The CDR3 loop spans 18 amino acids. CDR3 sequence: CASSESLEAPAGRDEQYF. Here the CDR3 DNA reads TGTGCCAGCAGCGAATCATTGGAAGCCCCAGCGGGAAGGGACGAGCAGTACTTC.

Only a few counts were recorded for this clone. The chain combines TRBV29-1 with TRBJ2-1; D might be TRBD2 (6 bases). There are 21 residues in the CDR3. CDR1 is SQVTM and CDR2 is ANQGSEA in the germline V gene. The V gene lost 6 bases and the J gene lost 0 bases, with 33 bases spanning the gap. The CDR3 DNA reads as TGCAGCGTGGGACTTTTTGGGGCTGGGGCTCGGGAGACGAGCTCCTACAATGAGCAGTTCTTC. Translated: CSVGLFGAGARETSSYNEQFF.